Listed here are 10 T cell receptor beta chains from one sample, sequenced in a study of regulatory and conventional T cells in RAG deficiency. Some clones are missing from TCRdb's copy, which holds only in-frame ones; the method was immunoSEQ multiplex PCR. The table has under 7,500 clones, more than 75% seen once; the top ten hold roughly 13%. The same sample was also studied in work on regulatory T cells. According to that study: The PCR used 52 TRBV and 13 TRBJ primers.

The sequencing input was CD8+ T cells sorted from blood. The receptors here all came from a human donor in good health.

CDR3 in amino acids: CASSLGQINEQFF. The CDR3 DNA reads TGTGCCAGCAGCTTAGGACAGATAAATGAGCAGTTCTTC. The V and J genes are TRBV13 and TRBJ2-1; the D is unclear. The V end lost 0 bases, the J end lost 7 bases, and 7 bases lay between the germline ends. Germline V lookup: CDR1 PRHDT, CDR2 FYEKMQ (reference sequence). This CDR3 has 13 residues.

The genes are TRBV13 and TRBJ2-2; 7 bases fit TRBD2. With 6 bases clipped from V and 6 bases from J, the junction kept 19 bases outside the gene matches. The CDR3 has 18 amino acids. The V gene's germline CDR1 is PRHDT and CDR2 FYEKMQ (reference sequence). DNA of the CDR3: TGTGCCAGCAGTCCCCTGGGCCTAAGCGGGGATCAAGCCGGGGAGCTGTTTTTT. Amino acid sequence: CASSPLGLSGDQAGELFF.

V is TRBV11-1 and J is TRBJ1-4; D remains ambiguous. The germline V gene has CDR1 SGHAT and CDR2 FQDESV (reference sequence). Trimming took 5 bases from V and 13 from J, leaving 14 bases between them. CDR3 length: 12 residues. The CDR3 DNA reads as TGTGCCAGCAGCGAAGGACGGAACGGACTGTTTTTT. This translates into CASSEGRNGLFF.

This chain links TRBV9 with TRBJ2-7; no definite D call. This CDR3 spans 13 amino acids. V was pared by 1 base and J by 7 bases, with 12 bases between. From germline, CDR1 is SGDLS and CDR2 YYNGEE. The CDR3 bases are TGTGCCAGCAGCGTAACTACGTCGGGTGAGCAGTACTTC. Translation gives CASSVTTSGEQYF.

J is TRBJ2-7 and V is TRBV29-1; possible D gene TRBD1, 6 bases. The CDR3 spans 13 residues. Looked up from germline, CDR1 is SQVTM and CDR2 is ANQGSEA. The V gene lost 1 base and the J gene lost 4 bases, with 11 bases spanning the gap. CDR3 in DNA: TGCAGCGTTGAAGCTGGCAGGGGTTACGAGCAGTACTTC. Residues: CSVEAGRGYEQYF.

This clone was found once. The rearrangement links TRBV5-1 to TRBJ1-6; D is unresolved. CDR3 size: 15 residues. V was clipped by 1 base and J by 8 bases, with 13 bases between them. The V gene's germline CDR1 is SGHRS and CDR2 YFSETQ. The CDR3 spells CASSLFDGPDSPLHF. In DNA, the CDR3 is TGCGCCAGCAGCTTGTTTGACGGACCGGATTCACCCCTCCACTTT.

The CDR3 sequence: CASSDSTSTDTQYF. The CDR3 nucleotides read TGTGCCAGCAGTGACTCGACTAGCACAGATACGCAGTATTTT. The gene calls are TRBV6-4 and TRBJ2-3; D not resolved. Trimming left V 0 bases short and J 0 bases short, with 4 bases between. This CDR3 comprises 14 residues. CDR1 MRHNA and CDR2 SNTAGT come from the germline V gene.

As regards this clone: The junction shows a germline mismatch at one end, possibly a read error. This chain joins TRBV30 and TRBJ2-4, with TRBD1 matching over 7 bases. This CDR3 spans 13 amino acids. Germline V gene sequence: CDR1 GTSNPN, CDR2 SVGIG (reference sequence). The CDR3 here is CAYDRVGQKHSDF. The CDR3 region has the DNA TGTGCCTATGACAGGGTAGGGCAAAAACATTCAGACTTC.

The V call is TRBV7-6, the J call TRBJ2-1; TRBD2 aligns across 11 bases. CDR1 SGHVS and CDR2 FNYEAQ come from the germline V gene. The CDR3 totals 18 residues. V was pared by 5 bases and J by 9 bases, with 18 bases of the junction left unmatched. This CDR3 reads CASSPPGLAVGAWREQFF. Here the CDR3 DNA reads TGTGCCAGCAGCCCACCGGGACTAGCGGTGGGGGCGTGGCGTGAGCAGTTCTTC.

In the case of this clone: Distinct nucleotide sequences in the sample also encode this CDR3. The chain couples TRBV4-1 to TRBJ2-5, with D maybe TRBD2 (6 bases). Germline CDR1 is MGHRA and CDR2 is YSYEKL. The V and J ends lost 1 base and 1 base respectively, with 10 bases between them. The CDR3 contains 15 residues. This CDR3 is CASSQGRGFQETQYF. CDR3 DNA sequence: TGCGCCAGCAGCCAAGGTCGGGGGTTCCAAGAGACCCAGTACTTC.